A selection of T cell receptor beta chains follows, all from one sample in a study of blood T cell repertoires in COVID-19. Libraries were prepared by immunoSEQ multiplex PCR; TCRdb keeps only in-frame clonotypes and omits some of them. The sample records 400,000 to 450,000 clones, around 89% being singletons. Source material: peripheral blood. These receptors originate from a woman in her 40s with COVID-19, enrolled during active disease. The CDR3 runs from the conserved cysteine through the conserved F or W. Fields, in order: V gene, J gene, CDR3 length, clone size, D gene, CDR3 DNA, CDR3 protein. The D gene is left open where the match is weak. Some rows mark clone size as missing; the rest say once, few, many or name a class of expanded clone.

TRBV7-9	TRBJ1-1	11	NA	NA	TGTGCCAGCAGCTTGGCAGGTGAAGCTTTCTTT	CASSLAGEAFF
TRBV6-5	TRBJ1-3	15	NA	NA	TGTGCCAGCAGTCTCGGGGGGTCGTCTGGAAACACCATATATTTT	CASSLGGSSGNTIYF
TRBV6-5	TRBJ1-2	11	NA	NA	TGTGCCAGCACAGGTCTCTATGGCTACACCTTC	CASTGLYGYTF
TRBV5-5	TRBJ1-4	15	NA	TRBD1	TGTGCCACCAACGAACAGGGGGCGATTAATGAAAAACTGTTTTTT	CATNEQGAINEKLFF
TRBV7-7	TRBJ2-1	15	NA	NA	TGTGCTAGCAGCCCGGACGGGGAACCTCGCCGTGAGCAGTTCTTC	CASSPDGEPRREQFF
TRBV5-1	TRBJ1-1	15	few	NA	TGCGCCAGCAGCCCCCTGACACTCATGAACACTGAAGCTTTCTTT	CASSPLTLMNTEAFF
TRBV5-1	TRBJ2-7	14	few	NA	TGCGCCAGCAGCTTGACAGTTACCACCTACGAGCAGTACTTC	CASSLTVTTYEQYF
TRBV6-4	TRBJ2-3	14	NA	NA	TGTGCCAGCAGTGACTCTAGAGGCACAGATACGCAGTATTTT	CASSDSRGTDTQYF
TRBV11-2	TRBJ1-4	15	few	TRBD1	TGTGCCAGCAGCTTAGGGGTCAGGGGGGATGAAAAACTGTTTTTT	CASSLGVRGDEKLFF
TRBV5-4	TRBJ2-1	16	NA	TRBD2	TGTGCCAGCAGCTTGGGTGGAGCGGGGGGGGACAATGAGCAGTTCTTC	CASSLGGAGGDNEQFF
TRBV18	TRBJ1-1	15	NA	TRBD1	TGTGCCAGCTCACGACTAAACACAGGGGGCACTGAAGCTTTCTTT	CASSRLNTGGTEAFF
TRBV27	TRBJ1-4	14	NA	TRBD1	TGTGCCAGCAGGATAACAGGGGTAGGGGAAAAACTGTTTTTT	CASRITGVGEKLFF
TRBV4-1	TRBJ2-7	18	NA	NA	TGCGCCAGCAGCCAAGAGAAACGACATCCGGGGTTGGGGTACGAGCAGTACTTC	CASSQEKRHPGLGYEQYF
TRBV7-9	TRBJ1-6	15	NA	NA	TGTGCCAGCAGCTCTAGAGTGATTGGTAATTCACCCCTCCACTTT	CASSSRVIGNSPLHF
TRBV2	TRBJ2-1	14	NA	NA	TGTGCCAGCATTTGGGAGGTGGGCTACAATGAGCAGTTCTTC	CASIWEVGYNEQFF
TRBV5-1	TRBJ2-5	15	NA	TRBD2	TGCGCCAGCAGCTTGGCCCTAGCGGGACAAGAGACCCAGTACTTC	CASSLALAGQETQYF
TRBV3-1/TRBV3-2	TRBJ1-5	14	NA	TRBD1	TGTGCCAGCAGCTCACGACAGGGAGTGCAGCCCCAGCATTTT	CASSSRQGVQPQHF
TRBV13	TRBJ2-5	15	NA	TRBD2	TGTGCCAGCAGCCCTAGCGGGGGGCCGGGGGAGACCCAGTACTTC	CASSPSGGPGETQYF
TRBV6-5	TRBJ1-2	14	few	NA	TGTGCCAGCAGACAGCCGGGGGGGAACAATGGCTACACCTTC	CASRQPGGNNGYTF
TRBV6-5	TRBJ1-1	15	NA	TRBD1	TGTGCCAGCAGTTACAGGAGACAGGGAATGACTGAAGCTTTCTTT	CASSYRRQGMTEAFF
TRBV27	TRBJ2-1	15	NA	NA	TGTGCCAGCAGCACACGGACGAGGGACTACAATGAGCAGTTCTTC	CASSTRTRDYNEQFF
TRBV4-1	TRBJ2-5	16	NA	TRBD1	TGCGCCAGCAGCCAAGTTGGGGACAGCTACTTTCGGACCCAGTACTTC	CASSQVGDSYFRTQYF
TRBV5-6	TRBJ1-2	13	NA	TRBD1	TGTGCCAGCAGCTTGGGGGACAGTCCTGGCTACACCTTC	CASSLGDSPGYTF
TRBV10-3	TRBJ2-1	14	once	TRBD1	TGTGCCATCAGTGGGGGACAGGGGGTCCATGAGCAGTTCTTC	CAISGGQGVHEQFF
TRBV7-2	TRBJ1-2	15	NA	NA	TGTGCCAGCAGCCCCCCTTTCACGGAGGGCTATGGCTACACCTTC	CASSPPFTEGYGYTF
TRBV27	TRBJ1-1	17	NA	NA	TGTGCCAGCAGTTTATCAGGTGTATCAGGGGTACTACGTCGAGCTTTCTTT	CASSLSGVSGVLRRAFF
TRBV3-1/TRBV3-2	TRBJ1-4	15	NA	TRBD1	TGTGCCAGCAGCCCCCGGGACAGGGGGCTTGAAAAACTGTTTTTT	CASSPRDRGLEKLFF
TRBV6-5	TRBJ1-1	13	many	NA	TGTGCCAGCAGTTCGCGGGGCGAGACTGAAGCTTTCTTT	CASSSRGETEAFF
TRBV7-2	TRBJ2-1	15	NA	TRBD1	TGTGCCAGCAGCTTGACAGGGGGCGGATACAATGAGCAGTTCTTC	CASSLTGGGYNEQFF